This is a list of T cell receptor beta chains from one sample in a study of T-cell reconstitution after alpha-beta-depleted transplantation in children. TCRdb processed the PCR reads anew with MiXCR; each CDR3 protein has one entry. The data hold about 610,000 distinct CDR3 sequences, with roughly 27% observed a single time. The source material was PBMCs, sampled before TCRalphabeta/CD19-depleted stem cell transplant. All receptors derive from a boy under two years old with Wiskott-Aldrich syndrome, due to receive a stem cell transplant. CDR3s include the opening cysteine and the closing phenylalanine or tryptophan. The order of the fields is clone size, V gene, J gene, D gene, CDR3 DNA, CDR3 protein. The D gene is left open where the match is weak. Size tells how often a clone was seen (once, few, many) or the class of an expanded clone, and some rows leave it out.

clone_size: -
v_call: TRBV20-1
j_call: TRBJ1-5
d_call: -
cdr3_nt: TGCAGTGCTAAGGAGGGGGGTAACCAGCCCCAGCATTTT
cdr3_aa: CSAKEGGNQPQHF

clone_size: -
v_call: TRBV7-6
j_call: TRBJ2-7
d_call: -
cdr3_nt: TGTGCCAGCAGCTTAGGGCGGGCCGGTGTCTACGAGCAGTACTTC
cdr3_aa: CASSLGRAGVYEQYF

clone_size: few
v_call: TRBV29-1
j_call: TRBJ1-4
d_call: TRBD1
cdr3_nt: TGCAGCGTCGACAGGGGCCTGGGTGAAAAACTGTTTTTT
cdr3_aa: CSVDRGLGEKLFF

clone_size: few
v_call: TRBV29-1
j_call: TRBJ2-1
d_call: -
cdr3_nt: TGCAGCGTTGCCAAAAGGAATGAGCAGTTCTTC
cdr3_aa: CSVAKRNEQFF

clone_size: few
v_call: TRBV10-3
j_call: TRBJ2-7
d_call: TRBD1
cdr3_nt: TGTGCCATCAGTGAACCGGGACAGGGGATCTACGAGCAGTACTTC
cdr3_aa: CAISEPGQGIYEQYF

clone_size: -
v_call: TRBV20-1
j_call: TRBJ2-3
d_call: TRBD2
cdr3_nt: TGCAGTGCTCCTTTAGCGGGAGGGCCCTCAGATACGCAGTATTTT
cdr3_aa: CSAPLAGGPSDTQYF

clone_size: -
v_call: TRBV12-3/TRBV12-4
j_call: TRBJ1-2
d_call: TRBD1
cdr3_nt: TGTGCCAGCAGCCGGGATCGGAGGACAGGAAATAACTATGGCTACACCTTC
cdr3_aa: CASSRDRRTGNNYGYTF

clone_size: -
v_call: TRBV5-5
j_call: TRBJ2-1
d_call: -
cdr3_nt: TGTGCCAGCAGCCCAACCGGGACGAGGCTGAATGAGCAGTTCTTC
cdr3_aa: CASSPTGTRLNEQFF

clone_size: few
v_call: TRBV2
j_call: TRBJ2-2
d_call: -
cdr3_nt: TGTGCCAGCAGTACGTCTCCGTACGGGGAGCTGTTTTTT
cdr3_aa: CASSTSPYGELFF

clone_size: few
v_call: TRBV20-1
j_call: TRBJ2-1
d_call: -
cdr3_nt: TGCAGTGCTAGAGTAAATCGGGTTCCATACAATGAGCAGTTCTTC
cdr3_aa: CSARVNRVPYNEQFF

clone_size: few
v_call: TRBV27
j_call: TRBJ1-5
d_call: TRBD1
cdr3_nt: TGTGCCAGCAGTCTAAGGAGGGACAGGGTTGGTCAGCCCCAGCATTTT
cdr3_aa: CASSLRRDRVGQPQHF

clone_size: once
v_call: TRBV20-1
j_call: TRBJ2-2
d_call: TRBD2
cdr3_nt: TGCAGTGCGATACGGACTAGCGGGAGCTCGAACACCGGGGAGCTGTTTTTT
cdr3_aa: CSAIRTSGSSNTGELFF

clone_size: few
v_call: TRBV10-3
j_call: TRBJ1-6
d_call: TRBD1
cdr3_nt: TGTGCCATCAGTGGGACAGGGGGGACAAGCCTTCTCCACTTT
cdr3_aa: CAISGTGGTSLLHF

clone_size: -
v_call: TRBV28
j_call: TRBJ2-3
d_call: TRBD1
cdr3_nt: TGTGCCAGCAGTTTATATCGCGGGACAGGGTTTACAGATACGCAGTATTTT
cdr3_aa: CASSLYRGTGFTDTQYF

clone_size: -
v_call: TRBV12-3/TRBV12-4
j_call: TRBJ1-1
d_call: TRBD1
cdr3_nt: TGTGCCAGCAGTTCCACGACAGGGCTTTACGCTTTCTTT
cdr3_aa: CASSSTTGLYAFF

clone_size: -
v_call: TRBV29-1
j_call: TRBJ2-3
d_call: TRBD2
cdr3_nt: TGCAGCGTTGTAGTAGCGGGGGCAGATACGCAGTATTTT
cdr3_aa: CSVVVAGADTQYF

clone_size: -
v_call: TRBV30
j_call: TRBJ2-3
d_call: -
cdr3_nt: TGTGCCTGGAGTTTGGGTGCAACAGATACGCAGTATTTT
cdr3_aa: CAWSLGATDTQYF

clone_size: -
v_call: TRBV27
j_call: TRBJ1-5
d_call: -
cdr3_nt: TGTGCCAGCAGGGCCTTGGGGGGTTCAAATCAGCCCCAGCATTTT
cdr3_aa: CASRALGGSNQPQHF

clone_size: few
v_call: TRBV10-3
j_call: TRBJ2-3
d_call: -
cdr3_nt: TGTGCCTCAGGATTCGTAGTTGATACGCAGTATTTT
cdr3_aa: CASGFVVDTQYF

clone_size: -
v_call: TRBV10-3
j_call: TRBJ2-1
d_call: -
cdr3_nt: TGTGCCATCAGTGGGCGGCTAGCGAACTACAATGAGCAGTTCTTC
cdr3_aa: CAISGRLANYNEQFF

clone_size: -
v_call: TRBV4-2
j_call: TRBJ2-7
d_call: -
cdr3_nt: TGTGCCAGCACCAGAGACCAAAGCTCCTACGAGCAGTACTTC
cdr3_aa: CASTRDQSSYEQYF

clone_size: -
v_call: TRBV13
j_call: TRBJ2-1
d_call: TRBD2
cdr3_nt: TGTGCCAGCAGCACCCTCGGGACTAGTTACAATGAGCAGTTCTTC
cdr3_aa: CASSTLGTSYNEQFF

clone_size: -
v_call: TRBV29-1
j_call: TRBJ1-1
d_call: TRBD1
cdr3_nt: TGCAGCGTTCGTCCCCGGACAGGGAACACTGAAGCTTTCTTT
cdr3_aa: CSVRPRTGNTEAFF

clone_size: once
v_call: TRBV10-3
j_call: TRBJ2-7
d_call: -
cdr3_nt: TGTGCCATCAGTGAAGGCCCTCAGGAATCGAGCGAGCAGTACTTC
cdr3_aa: CAISEGPQESSEQYF

clone_size: -
v_call: TRBV24-1
j_call: TRBJ1-2
d_call: TRBD1
cdr3_nt: TGTGCCACCAGTGCAGCCGGGACAGTAAATGGCTACACCTTC
cdr3_aa: CATSAAGTVNGYTF

clone_size: few
v_call: TRBV7-2
j_call: TRBJ2-1
d_call: -
cdr3_nt: TGTGCCAGCAGCTTAGCGGTTCACTCCTACAATGAGCAGTTCTTC
cdr3_aa: CASSLAVHSYNEQFF

clone_size: -
v_call: TRBV20-1
j_call: TRBJ2-5
d_call: -
cdr3_nt: TGCAGTGCTAGGGCTAGCGTGAACCAAGAGACCCAGTACTTC
cdr3_aa: CSARASVNQETQYF

clone_size: -
v_call: TRBV5-1
j_call: TRBJ2-7
d_call: -
cdr3_nt: TGCGCCAGCAGCTTGGGTGGTCGGAGAACCTACGAGCAGTACTTC
cdr3_aa: CASSLGGRRTYEQYF

clone_size: -
v_call: TRBV3-1
j_call: TRBJ2-1
d_call: -
cdr3_nt: TGTGCCAGCAGCCAAGATCCCGGGAGCTCCTACAATGAGCAGTTCTTC
cdr3_aa: CASSQDPGSSYNEQFF

clone_size: few
v_call: TRBV18
j_call: TRBJ2-1
d_call: TRBD2
cdr3_nt: TGTGCCAGCTCACCACTGGGACTAGCGAATGAGCAGTTCTTC
cdr3_aa: CASSPLGLANEQFF

clone_size: -
v_call: TRBV18
j_call: TRBJ2-1
d_call: TRBD2
cdr3_nt: TGTGCCAGCTCACTACAGACTAGCGGATACAATGAGCAGTTCTTC
cdr3_aa: CASSLQTSGYNEQFF

clone_size: -
v_call: TRBV12-3/TRBV12-4
j_call: TRBJ2-1
d_call: TRBD2
cdr3_nt: TGTGCCAGCAGTTTAAGGAGGCGGGAGCCGAACAATGAGCAGTTCTTC
cdr3_aa: CASSLRRREPNNEQFF

clone_size: -
v_call: TRBV12-3/TRBV12-4
j_call: TRBJ1-6
d_call: -
cdr3_nt: TGTGCCAGCAGTACAAATCAGGGATCACCCCTCCACTTT
cdr3_aa: CASSTNQGSPLHF

clone_size: few
v_call: TRBV30
j_call: TRBJ1-2
d_call: -
cdr3_nt: TGTGCCTGGAGTCCGGACAGCGTTGAGGGCTACACCTTC
cdr3_aa: CAWSPDSVEGYTF

clone_size: -
v_call: TRBV7-6
j_call: TRBJ2-2
d_call: TRBD2
cdr3_nt: TGTGCCAGCAGCCTGAAGACTAGCGGGAGCCAGAACACCGGGGAGCTGTTTTTT
cdr3_aa: CASSLKTSGSQNTGELFF

clone_size: -
v_call: TRBV20-1
j_call: TRBJ1-3
d_call: -
cdr3_nt: TGCAGTGCTAGAGTCTCCCACTCTGGAAACACCATATATTTT
cdr3_aa: CSARVSHSGNTIYF

clone_size: -
v_call: TRBV27
j_call: TRBJ2-1
d_call: -
cdr3_nt: TGTGCCAGCAGTCCGACCCTTAGGAACAATGAGCAGTTCTTC
cdr3_aa: CASSPTLRNNEQFF

clone_size: -
v_call: TRBV29-1
j_call: TRBJ2-5
d_call: TRBD2
cdr3_nt: TGCAGCGTCCGTCCTAGCGGGAGCTTTGGAGAGACCCAGTACTTC
cdr3_aa: CSVRPSGSFGETQYF

clone_size: few
v_call: TRBV5-1
j_call: TRBJ2-4
d_call: -
cdr3_nt: TGCGCCAGCAGCTTGGTAGGCAACATTCAGTACTTC
cdr3_aa: CASSLVGNIQYF

clone_size: few
v_call: TRBV2
j_call: TRBJ1-1
d_call: -
cdr3_nt: TGTGCCAGCACAGGGGCGGCTGAAGCTTTCTTT
cdr3_aa: CASTGAAEAFF

clone_size: many
v_call: TRBV5-1
j_call: TRBJ2-1
d_call: -
cdr3_nt: TGCGCCAGCAGCAGCGGGTACTCCTACAATGAGCAGTTCTTC
cdr3_aa: CASSSGYSYNEQFF

clone_size: -
v_call: TRBV18
j_call: TRBJ2-3
d_call: TRBD2
cdr3_nt: TGTGCCAGCTCACCGGCTAGCGGGAGTGCAGATACGCAGTATTTT
cdr3_aa: CASSPASGSADTQYF

clone_size: once
v_call: TRBV11-3
j_call: TRBJ1-1
d_call: -
cdr3_nt: TGTGCCAGCAGCTTAGGCAGGTTCAACACTGAAGCTTTCTTT
cdr3_aa: CASSLGRFNTEAFF

clone_size: -
v_call: TRBV5-1
j_call: TRBJ2-1
d_call: -
cdr3_nt: TGCGCCAGCAGCCCGGGCGCGGGAACGATTTACAATGAGCAGTTCTTC
cdr3_aa: CASSPGAGTIYNEQFF

clone_size: few
v_call: TRBV5-1
j_call: TRBJ2-7
d_call: TRBD2
cdr3_nt: TGCGCCAGCAGCTCTCGGACTCCGGGACTAGCGGCTCCCAGTGCTAACTACGAGCAGTACTTC
cdr3_aa: CASSSRTPGLAAPSANYEQYF

clone_size: few
v_call: TRBV12-3/TRBV12-4
j_call: TRBJ1-1
d_call: TRBD1
cdr3_nt: TGTGCCAGCAGTCCTTACAGGGGAACTGAAGCTTTCTTT
cdr3_aa: CASSPYRGTEAFF

clone_size: -
v_call: TRBV6-1
j_call: TRBJ2-5
d_call: -
cdr3_nt: TGTGCCAGCAGGCCCAGACGTTTGCTCGCGAACCAAGAGACCCAGTACTTC
cdr3_aa: CASRPRRLLANQETQYF

clone_size: -
v_call: TRBV7-9
j_call: TRBJ2-7
d_call: -
cdr3_nt: TGTGCCAGCAGCTACCGTGGAGGGGCCTACGAGCAGTACTTC
cdr3_aa: CASSYRGGAYEQYF

clone_size: few
v_call: TRBV6-1
j_call: TRBJ2-7
d_call: TRBD1
cdr3_nt: TGTGCCAGCAGTGAAGTTGGGGACAGTCTGTACGAGCAGTACTTC
cdr3_aa: CASSEVGDSLYEQYF

clone_size: -
v_call: TRBV12-3/TRBV12-4
j_call: TRBJ2-3
d_call: -
cdr3_nt: TGTGCCAGCAGTTTGGAATCAGGGCGTATAGATACGCAGTATTTT
cdr3_aa: CASSLESGRIDTQYF

clone_size: few
v_call: TRBV5-1
j_call: TRBJ2-5
d_call: TRBD2
cdr3_nt: TGCGCCAGCAGCTTGGGGGGTCCTAGCGGGAGGACCCAGTACTTC
cdr3_aa: CASSLGGPSGRTQYF

clone_size: once
v_call: TRBV27
j_call: TRBJ2-3
d_call: TRBD2
cdr3_nt: TGTGCCAGCAGTTTTTACCATCCCCGGGGGGACACAGATACGCAGTATTTT
cdr3_aa: CASSFYHPRGDTDTQYF

clone_size: -
v_call: TRBV5-1
j_call: TRBJ1-4
d_call: TRBD1
cdr3_nt: TGCGCCAGCAGCTACAGGGGGTTTAATGAAAAACTGTTTTTT
cdr3_aa: CASSYRGFNEKLFF

clone_size: few
v_call: TRBV6-5
j_call: TRBJ1-1
d_call: -
cdr3_nt: TGTGCCAGCAACCGTGGGACCGAAGCTTTCTTT
cdr3_aa: CASNRGTEAFF

clone_size: -
v_call: TRBV5-1
j_call: TRBJ2-7
d_call: -
cdr3_nt: TGCGCCAGCAGCTTGTGGGGAGTCCTAGACGAGCAGTACTTC
cdr3_aa: CASSLWGVLDEQYF

clone_size: few
v_call: TRBV5-1
j_call: TRBJ2-1
d_call: TRBD2
cdr3_nt: TGCGCCAGCAGCTTGGAGGGCGGGACTAGTGCCTACAATGAGCAGTTCTTC
cdr3_aa: CASSLEGGTSAYNEQFF

clone_size: -
v_call: TRBV12-3/TRBV12-4
j_call: TRBJ2-3
d_call: -
cdr3_nt: TGTGCCAGCAGTTCCCAGGGGAGGGAGGAGGATACGCAGTATTTT
cdr3_aa: CASSSQGREEDTQYF

clone_size: few
v_call: TRBV7-7
j_call: TRBJ2-1
d_call: TRBD2
cdr3_nt: TGTGCCAGCAGCTTAGGGACTAGCGGGAGATCCAATGAGCAGTTCTTC
cdr3_aa: CASSLGTSGRSNEQFF